Each of the 32 T cell receptor beta chains below was sequenced from the same sample in a study of T cell clonality in common variable immunodeficiency. The data were produced by immunoSEQ multiplex PCR, yet TCRdb's version contains in-frame clones alone and is incomplete. The sample lists 50,000 to 60,000 clones, none appearing once, the ten largest making up 1.8%. The sequenced sample was peripheral blood mononuclear cells. The receptors come from a person aged 18 to 75 in good health.

Sample share makes this clone medium-sized (0.01 to 0.1%). The read falls 3 residues short of the CDR3 end, and the missing part is taken from the germline J gene. The rearrangement joins TRBV7-6 to TRBJ1-1; no clear D. The CDR3 sequence is 13 residues long. Per the germline V gene, CDR1 is SGHVS and CDR2 is FNYEAQ. V lost 2 bases to trimming and J lost 1 base, with 5 bases between them. The CDR3 sequence: CASSLTENTEAFF. The sequenced part of the CDR3 DNA is TGTGCCAGCAGCTTAACAGAGAACACTGAA.

This clone has a count of ten or more. The read ends 3 residues early relative to the CDR3; the germline J gene fills the gap. The V gene is TRBV5-1, the J gene TRBJ1-2; 12 bases map to TRBD1. CDR1 is SGHRS and CDR2 is YFSETQ in the germline V gene. This CDR3 is built from 14 residues. Trimming cost V 7 bases and J 6 bases; bases outside gene matches: 7. The CDR3 region is CASRDRGRVDGYTF. Incomplete CDR3 DNA: TGCGCCAGCCGGGACAGGGGGCGGGTTGATGGC. Full variable domain (rest looked up from reference TRBV5-1 and TRBJ1-2): KAGVTQTPRYLIKTRGQQVTLSCSPISGHRSVSWYQQTPGQGLQFLFEYFSETQRNKGNFPGRFSGRQFSNSRSEMNVSTLELGDSALYLCASRDRGRVDGYTFGSGTRLTVV.

Worth noting for this clone: The sequenced fragment ends 3 residues before the CDR3 boundary, so the rest is inferred from the germline J gene. The chain joins TRBV5-6 to TRBJ1-1, with D unclear. V was shortened by 1 base and J by 7 bases, with 8 bases between the two germline ends. The germline V gene encodes CDR1 SGHDT and CDR2 YYEEEE. The CDR3 has 12 residues. The CDR3 DNA, read in part, is TGTGCCAGCAGCTTGACGGGGATTGAA. Protein sequence: CASSLTGIE. The whole CDR3 reads CASSLTGIEAFF.

The CDR3 spells CASSGRDRGTTNEKLFF. The CDR3 DNA, read in part, is TGTGCCAGTAGTGGGAGGGACAGGGGAACGACTAATGAAAAG. The genes are TRBV19 and TRBJ2-2; 10 nucleotides align to TRBD1. The read ends 3 residues early relative to the CDR3; the germline J gene fills the gap. There are 17 residues in the CDR3. Germline CDR1 is LNHDA and CDR2 is SQIVND (reference sequence).

There are many counts of this clone. The CDR3 end falls 3 residues outside the read, so it is completed with the germline J gene. The chain combines TRBV30 with TRBJ2-2; D is perhaps TRBD2 (6 bases). The CDR3 is made up of 18 amino acids. Trimming removed 1 base from V and 1 base from J, with 19 bases in between. Per the germline V gene, CDR1 is GTSNPN and CDR2 is SVGIG (reference sequence). Incomplete CDR3 DNA: TGTGCCTGGAGTGGATCTGGTTGGGCGGGAAAGAACACCGGGGAG. This codes for CAWSGSGWAGKNTGE. The complete CDR3 protein is CAWSGSGWAGKNTGELFF.

A note on this clone: With the read ending 3 residues before the CDR3 end, the germline J gene is used to fill in that end. This rearrangement joins TRBV5-1 to TRBJ2-3; no definite D call. The V gene's germline CDR1 is SGHRS and CDR2 YFSETQ. The CDR3 totals 14 residues. Trimming took 5 bases from V and 1 from J, leaving 11 bases between them. The covered CDR3 bases are TGCGCCAGCAGGTCTGACTGGGGCACAGATACG. Translating gives CASRSDWGTDT. From start to end, the CDR3 is CASRSDWGTDTQYF.

Many counts were recorded for this clone. The germline gene is not matched at one end of the junction; a read error may be the cause. The CDR3 is CASSLDRPPHYEQYF. CDR3 bases read: TGCGCCAGCAGTCTGGACAGGCCCCCCCATTACGAG. The V call is TRBV4-2, the J call TRBJ2-7; 7 bases are a match to TRBD1. The CDR3 end lies 3 residues beyond the end of the read and is filled in from the germline J gene. CDR3 length equals 15 residues. Germline CDR1 LGHNA, CDR2 YNFKEQ.

This clone was seen at least ten times. The read ends 3 residues before the CDR3 terminus; that terminus is restored from the germline J gene. The chain uses TRBV20-1 and TRBJ2-1, with TRBD2 identical over 15 bases. Germline lookup yields CDR1 DFQATT and CDR2 SNEGSKA (reference sequence). V lost 8 bases and J lost 7; bases outside the gene matches: 12. CDR3 length: 16 residues. The CDR3 spells CSMGLAGGRGRNEQFF. Incomplete CDR3 DNA: TGCAGTATGGGACTAGCGGGGGGTCGGGGTCGAAATGAG.

This clone appeared many times. The CDR3 end falls 3 residues outside the read, so it is completed with the germline J gene. Distinct nucleotide sequences in the sample also encode this CDR3. The chain uses TRBV18 and TRBJ2-3; 9 bases agree with TRBD1. CDR1 is KGHSH, CDR2 LQKENI, per germline. Trimming removed 3 bases from V and 4 bases from J; junction bases left unmatched: 2. The CDR3 runs to 14 residues. The chain's CDR3 is CASSPRQGADTQYF. CDR3 DNA (partial): TGTGCCAGCTCACCGCGACAGGGGGCAGATACG.

Many counts were recorded for this clone. The read is 3 residues too short to cover the CDR3 end, so that end is filled in from the germline J gene. The chain is built from TRBV10-3 and TRBJ2-1; 9 positions match TRBD2. Germline CDR1 ENHRY, CDR2 SYGVKD. V gave up 6 bases and J gave up 3 bases; unmatched junction bases: 3. This CDR3 contains 14 residues. CDR3 loop: CAIRIAGDYNEQFF. The part of the CDR3 DNA that was read is TGTGCCATCAGAATAGCGGGAGACTACAATGAG.

Ten or more counts support this clone. The read comes to an end 3 residues before the CDR3 does, leaving the germline J gene to fill in the end. The rearrangement joins TRBV5-4 to TRBJ2-7, with TRBD2 matching 14 bases. CDR3 size: 15 residues. CDR1 SGHNT and CDR2 YYREEE come from the germline V gene (reference sequence). Losses at the gene ends were 4 bases for V and 4 bases for J; bases not matched to a gene: 4. CDR3 protein: CASSGGLAGEYEQYF. The part of the CDR3 DNA that was read is TGTGCCAGCAGCGGGGGACTAGCGGGAGAGTACGAG.

This clone was counted many times. Partial CDR3 DNA: TGTGCCAGCAGTGAAGCAAGGTTTGGCGGCAGCCCCTACGAG. It specifies CASSEARFGGSPYE. The full CDR3 is CASSEARFGGSPYEQYF. V gene TRBV6-1 combines with J gene TRBJ2-7; D gene ambiguous. The sequence runs out 3 residues before the end of the CDR3; the remainder is reconstructed from the germline J gene. CDR1 MNHNS and CDR2 SASEGT come from the germline V gene. CDR3 length: 17 residues. Trimming took off 0 bases at V and 2 bases at J, with 17 bases between the two ends.

This clone was detected only a few times. The read ends 3 residues before the CDR3 terminus; that terminus is restored from the germline J gene. The genes are TRBV5-1 and TRBJ1-1, with 7 bases fitting TRBD1. V was pared by 5 bases and J by 4 bases, with 8 bases of the junction left unmatched. CDR1 and CDR2 from the germline V gene are SGHRS and YFSETQ. This CDR3 has 14 residues. The CDR3 DNA, read in part, is TGCGCCAGCAGGGAGGGGGCAGGTGGCACTGAA. Protein product: CASREGAGGTE. The complete CDR3 sequence is CASREGAGGTEAFF.

There are many counts of this clone. The CDR3 is cut off 3 residues early in the read; its end comes from the germline J gene. The rearrangement uses TRBV18 and TRBJ1-5; 7 bases are a match to TRBD1. This CDR3 has 15 amino acids. Germline CDR1 KGHSH, CDR2 LQKENI. V dropped 3 bases and J dropped 4; count of bases not matched to a gene: 6. The covered CDR3 bases are TGTGCCAGCTCACCCGAGGGGGCCGAAAATCAGCCC. Translating gives CASSPEGAENQP. The CDR3, in full, reads CASSPEGAENQPQHF.

This clone was recorded at least ten times. Read data end 3 residues before the CDR3 end; the end is taken from the germline J gene. J is TRBJ1-1 and V is TRBV5-1; TRBD1 matches 12 bases. The CDR3 totals 17 residues. V lost 0 bases, J lost 7 bases, and 10 bases stayed unmatched. CDR1 and CDR2 (germline): SGHRS, YFSETQ. CDR3 DNA (partial): TGCGCCAGCAGCTTGGCCGGGACAGGGGGCGCGTTGGGTGAA. Amino acid sequence: CASSLAGTGGALGE. From start to end, the CDR3 is CASSLAGTGGALGEAFF.

Points on this clone: The read ends 3 residues before the CDR3 terminus; that terminus is restored from the germline J gene. J is TRBJ2-3 and V is TRBV5-1, with 12 bases fitting TRBD2. Germline V gene sequence: CDR1 SGHRS, CDR2 YFSETQ. There are 15 residues in the CDR3. V dropped 5 bases and J dropped 5; count of bases not matched to a gene: 6. The part of the CDR3 DNA that was read is TGCGCCAGCAGTGCCGGACTAGCGGGATTAGATACG. Translated, it gives CASSAGLAGLDT. In full, the CDR3 reads CASSAGLAGLDTQYF.

This clone was seen at least ten times. The read ends 3 residues before the CDR3 terminus; that terminus is restored from the germline J gene. The V gene is TRBV7-2, the J gene TRBJ1-6, with D possibly matching TRBD1 (5 bases). The CDR3 length is 15 residues. CDR1 is SGHTA, CDR2 FQGNSA, per germline. With 3 bases removed from V and 7 bases from J, the gap between germline ends came to 13 bases. Partial CDR3 DNA: TGTGCCAGCAGCTTTCAGCGACAGACGAATTCACCC. This encodes CASSFQRQTNSP. In full, the CDR3 is CASSFQRQTNSPLHF.

This clone occurred many times. Coverage ceases 3 residues before the CDR3 finishes, and the germline J gene fills in the end. The chain has TRBV5-6 and TRBJ1-2; TRBD1 matches at 7 bases. With V trimmed by 4 bases and J by 2 bases, 8 bases remained unmatched. The CDR3 contains 15 residues. Germline CDR1 reads SGHDT; CDR2 reads YYEEEE. Incomplete CDR3 DNA: TGTGCCAGCAGCGGCCGGGACAGAAGGAACTATGGC. This encodes CASSGRDRRNYG. The whole CDR3 protein reads CASSGRDRRNYGYTF.

At least ten counts were recorded for this clone. The read is 3 residues too short to cover the CDR3 end, so that end is filled in from the germline J gene. V and J are TRBV20-1 and TRBJ2-3; no firm D call. Trimming removed 3 bases from V and 5 bases from J, with 6 bases in between. CDR1 and CDR2 (germline): DFQATT, SNEGSKA (reference sequence). This CDR3 is 11 amino acids long. The CDR3 region is CSARRLDTQYF. The part of the CDR3 DNA that was read is TGCAGTGCTAGGAGACTAGATACG.

This clone was seen at least ten times. Sequencing ends 3 residues short of the CDR3 end; the germline J gene provides the rest. This chain joins TRBV20-1 and TRBJ2-3; 9 bases fit TRBD2. Germline-derived CDR1 and CDR2 are DFQATT and SNEGSKA (reference sequence). The junction had 9 bases not matched to a gene; V was cut back by 2 bases and J by 0 bases. The CDR3 has 17 amino acids. The CDR3 reads CSARLAGVSQSTDTQYF. CDR3 bases read: TGCAGTGCTAGATTAGCGGGAGTGTCTCAAAGCACAGATACG.

This clone has at least ten counts. The read gets to within 3 residues of the CDR3 end, and the germline J gene fills in the rest. The rearrangement links TRBV6-2 or TRBV6-3 to TRBJ2-4; TRBD1 might be the D (5 bases). CDR1 and CDR2 from the germline V gene are MNHEY and SVGEGT. Trimming took off 4 bases at V and 0 bases at J, with 10 bases between the two ends. The CDR3 loop spans 15 amino acids. The CDR3 is CASSFRQLAKNIQYF. Partial CDR3 DNA: TGTGCCAGCAGTTTCCGACAGCTAGCCAAAAACATT.

This clone was observed many times. The CDR3 end lies 3 residues beyond the end of the read and is filled in from the germline J gene. The chain joins TRBV18 to TRBJ2-3; D is unclear. CDR1 KGHSH and CDR2 LQKENI come from the germline V gene. CDR3 length: 15 residues. V was cut by 3 bases and J by 2 bases, with 12 bases left in between. This CDR3 reads CASSPMFPPTDTQYF. Incomplete CDR3 DNA: TGTGCCAGCTCACCCATGTTCCCCCCCACAGATACG.

This clone was observed many times. With the read ending 3 residues before the CDR3 end, the germline J gene is used to fill in that end. The chain employs TRBV10-3 and TRBJ1-4, with D possibly matching TRBD1 (5 bases). V was cut by 3 bases and J by 4 bases, with 6 bases left in between. In germline, CDR1 is ENHRY, CDR2 SYGVKD. This CDR3 has 13 amino acids. CDR3 sequence: CAISDRDNEKLFF. The CDR3 DNA, read in part, is TGTGCCATCAGTGACAGGGATAATGAAAAA.

This clone was detected many times. Read sequence stops 3 residues before the CDR3 end, and the germline J gene provides the missing end. The rearrangement links TRBV19 to TRBJ2-1, with D possibly matching TRBD2 (6 bases). The CDR3 is 19 amino acids. The V gene's germline CDR1 is LNHDA and CDR2 SQIVND (reference sequence). V lost 5 bases to trimming and J lost 2 bases, with 25 bases between them. Incomplete CDR3 DNA: TGTGCCAGTAGTCAGAACCCGTGGGGTCTAGCGACAACCTACAATGAG. This sequence encodes CASSQNPWGLATTYNE. The CDR3 in its entirety is CASSQNPWGLATTYNEQFF.

This clone has at least ten counts. The missing CDR3 end, 3 residues past where the read stops, is filled in from the germline J gene. J is TRBJ2-5 and V is TRBV6-2 or TRBV6-3; a possible D gene is TRBD2 (6 bases). CDR1 and CDR2 (germline): MNHEY, SVGEGT. Trimming took 0 bases from V and 2 from J, leaving 13 bases between them. This CDR3 spans 16 amino acids. Incomplete CDR3 DNA: TGTGCCAGCAGTTACTCGCTCAATCGGGGGCAAGAGACC. It encodes CASSYSLNRGQET. The complete CDR3 sequence is CASSYSLNRGQETQYF.

This clone was seen at least ten times. The read falls 3 residues short of the CDR3 end, and the missing part is taken from the germline J gene. J is TRBJ2-2 and V is TRBV5-6; 7 bases match TRBD1. Germline V lookup: CDR1 SGHDT, CDR2 YYEEEE. The CDR3 has 13 amino acids. After removal of 4 bases from V and 7 bases from J, the junction contained 4 bases not matched to a gene. The CDR3 protein is CASSQTGVGELFF. The DNA read from the CDR3 is TGTGCCAGCAGCCAAACAGGGGTCGGGGAG. The entire variable domain, with the rest obtained from reference TRBV5-6 and TRBJ2-2, is as follows: DAGVTQSPTHLIKTRGQQVTLRCSPKSGHDTVSWYQQALGQGPQFIFQYYEEEERQRGNFPDRFSGHQFPNYSSELNVNALLLGDSALYLCASSQTGVGELFFGEGSRLTVL.

This clone was seen many times. The read stops 3 residues short of the end of the CDR3; the missing end is completed from the germline J gene. The J gene is TRBJ2-7, the V gene TRBV4-1; possibly TRBD1 for D (6 bases). Deletions cut 0 bases from V and 6 bases from J, with 18 bases between. Germline CDR1 MGHRA, CDR2 YSYEKL. The CDR3 is 16 amino acids. The CDR3 DNA, read in part, is TGCGCCAGCAGCCAAGATGGATTGGCAGGGGTTGGCGAG. This sequence encodes CASSQDGLAGVGE. The complete CDR3 sequence is CASSQDGLAGVGEQYF.

Only a few counts were recorded for this clone. From the germline J gene comes the end of the CDR3, since the read stops 3 residues before it. The chain links TRBV7-2 to TRBJ1-1; the D gene is possibly TRBD1 (6 bases). CDR3 length: 15 residues. Per germline, CDR1 SGHTA and CDR2 FQGNSA. The CDR3 here is CASSLGGGRAETAFF. The sequenced part of the CDR3 DNA is TGTGCCAGCAGCTTAGGCGGGGGGCGCGCGGAGACA.

For this clone: The CDR3 end lies 3 residues beyond the end of the read and is filled in from the germline J gene. This chain joins TRBV19 and TRBJ2-2; maybe TRBD1 (5 bases). This CDR3 contains 18 residues. From germline, CDR1 is LNHDA and CDR2 SQIVND (reference sequence). V was pared by 7 bases and J by 8 bases, with 29 bases between. Partial CDR3 DNA: TGTGCCAGTACCTATGGGGCCCGAAGGGGTTTGGATATGGGGGAG. Amino acid sequence: CASTYGARRGLDMGE. The whole CDR3 protein is CASTYGARRGLDMGELFF. The variable domain in full, completed from reference TRBV19 and TRBJ2-2, reads DGGITQSPKYLFRKEGQNVTLSCEQNLNHDAMYWYRQDPGQGLRLIYYSQIVNDFQKGDIAEGYSVSREKKESFPLTVTSAQKNPTAFYLCASTYGARRGLDMGELFFGEGSRLTVL.

This clone was counted only a few times. The read finishes 3 residues shy of the CDR3 end, and the germline J gene is used to complete it. The genes are TRBV18 and TRBJ1-4; D is unclear. The V end lost 1 base, the J end lost 4 bases, and 7 bases lay between the germline ends. The CDR3 loop spans 14 amino acids. CDR1 KGHSH and CDR2 LQKENI come from the germline V gene. The sequenced part of the CDR3 DNA is TGTGCCAGCTCACCACAAAAGGTTAATGAAAAA. Protein sequence: CASSPQKVNEK. The complete CDR3 sequence is CASSPQKVNEKLFF.

This clone has a count of ten or more. The read terminates 3 residues ahead of where the CDR3 ends, so the germline J gene completes it. V and J are TRBV12-3 or TRBV12-4 and TRBJ2-6, with a possible D match to TRBD1 (6 bases). Trimming took off 6 bases at V and 2 bases at J, with 8 bases between the two ends. The CDR3 runs to 14 residues. Partial CDR3 DNA: TGTGCCAGCAGATGGACAGCTGGGGCCAACGTC. It specifies CASRWTAGANV. The full-length CDR3 reads as CASRWTAGANVLTF.

This clone appeared many times. The CDR3 goes on 3 residues after the read ends, and that part is filled in from the germline J gene. The rearrangement joins TRBV20-1 to TRBJ2-1; the match to TRBD2 covers 15 bases. Trimming removed 0 bases from V and 2 bases from J; junction bases left unmatched: 11. From germline, CDR1 is DFQATT and CDR2 SNEGSKA (reference sequence). This CDR3 contains 20 residues. The DNA read from the CDR3 is TGCAGTGCTAGAGATCTTAGCGGACTAGCGGGAGGGGGGCCCTACAATGAG. The encoded protein is CSARDLSGLAGGGPYNE. The full CDR3 sequence reads CSARDLSGLAGGGPYNEQFF.